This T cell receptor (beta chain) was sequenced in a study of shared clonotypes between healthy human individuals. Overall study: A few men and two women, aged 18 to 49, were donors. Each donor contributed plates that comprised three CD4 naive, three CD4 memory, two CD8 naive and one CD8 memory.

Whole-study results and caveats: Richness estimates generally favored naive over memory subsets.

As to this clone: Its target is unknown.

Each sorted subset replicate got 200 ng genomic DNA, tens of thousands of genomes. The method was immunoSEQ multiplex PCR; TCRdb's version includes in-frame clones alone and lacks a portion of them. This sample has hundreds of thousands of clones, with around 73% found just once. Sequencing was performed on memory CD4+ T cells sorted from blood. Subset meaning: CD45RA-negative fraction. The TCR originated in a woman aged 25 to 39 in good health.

The CDR3 bases are TGTGCCAGCAGTTTTATTGTTGCGGAGACCCAGTACTTC. As protein: CASSFIVAETQYF. The rearrangement uses TRBV28 and TRBJ2-5; D unclear. Trimming pared 3 bases from V and 5 bases from J, leaving 10 bases between. CDR1 and CDR2 (germline): MDHEN, SYDVKM. This CDR3 comprises 13 residues.